This T cell receptor (beta chain) was sequenced during a study of T cell clonality in common variable immunodeficiency. The study, taken as a whole, reports: Compared with controls, CVID subjects had fewer shared TCRbeta clones. Fewer deletions and N-nucleotide insertions were reportedly seen in common variable immunodeficiency TCR beta sequences. Authors noted CVID clonality's cause needs subpopulation repertoire sequencing.

The CDR3 spans 13 residues. CDR1 and CDR2 (germline): DFQATT, SNEGSKA (reference sequence). After removal of 6 bases from V and 8 bases from J, the junction contained 9 bases not matched to a gene. Heparinized whole blood, roughly 5 to 8 ml, came from each donor. This clone was detected ten times or more. Its antigen is currently unknown. The read comes to an end 3 residues before the CDR3 does, leaving the germline J gene to fill in the end. The table came from immunoSEQ multiplex PCR; TCRdb's copy has only in-frame clones and leaves some out. The repertoire yields about 37,000 clones, none seen only once; the top ten contain roughly 3%.

The receptor was isolated from a person between 18 and 69 years old in good health. This chain connects TRBV20-1 to TRBJ1-4, with TRBD1 matching 7 bases. Sequenced material: peripheral blood mononuclear cells. The CDR3: CSARTGVREKLFF. CDR3 DNA, as far as it was read: TGCAGTGCCCGCACAGGGGTTCGAGAAAAA.